This T cell receptor beta chain originates from a study of cytomegalovirus exposure and HLA in healthy donors. About the study: The same platform used for the 650 to 700 first-cohort repertoires was also used for the 100 to 150 validation repertoires, as a later analysis reported.

This table comes from immunoSEQ multiplex PCR, and its TCRdb copy is limited to in-frame clones, with some not included. The sample holds over 150,000 clones, roughly 84% seen once. V shed 5 bases, J shed 1 base, and the junction held 16 bases outside the gene matches. The CDR3 spans 21 residues. Germline V gene sequence: CDR1 WSHSY, CDR2 SAAADI. The chain has TRBV10-2 and TRBJ2-6; 11 positions match TRBD1. Sequencing used PBMCs. The clonotype comes from a woman aged 18-29 years in good health and CMV-seropositive. DNA of the CDR3: TGCGCCAGCAGTACGAACATATTGGGACAGGGGGTTGGGTCTGGGGCCAACGTCCTGACTTTC. Translating gives CASSTNILGQGVGSGANVLTF.